The 9 T cell receptor beta chains presented below share a single source sample, sequenced in a study of T cells in Graves' hyperthyroidism and ophthalmopathy. Amplified TCR beta CDR3 regions came from RNA transcripts. HTBI primers were employed in a first-round RT-PCR of the TCR CDR3. Each CDR3 protein is one row after TCRdb ran MiXCR on the multiplex PCR reads. The profile covers over 250,000 distinct CDR3 sequences, with 20% to 25% appearing a single time and around 60% taken by the ten largest. Sequencing used blood. The receptors derive from a man younger than 40 with Graves' ophthalmopathy.

This clonotype showed up many times. The gene calls are TRBV3-1 and TRBJ2-1; tentatively, D is TRBD1 or TRBD2 (5 bases each). The germline V and J ends were trimmed by 1 base and 4 bases, with 8 bases remaining between them. The CDR3 is 14 residues long. The V gene's germline CDR1 is LGHDT and CDR2 YNNKEL (reference sequence). CDR3 sequence reads: CASSQGGGYNEQFF. CDR3 nucleotides: TGTGCCAGCAGCCAAGGGGGCGGGTACAATGAGCAGTTCTTC.

V is TRBV2 and J is TRBJ1-5, with D possibly being TRBD1 (5 bases). The CDR3 has 16 amino acids. The germline V gene encodes CDR1 SNHLY and CDR2 FYNNEI. The germline V and J ends were trimmed by 2 bases and 4 bases, with 15 bases remaining between them. The CDR3 nucleotides are TGTGCCAGCAGTGAATTTAGAGGGGTCGCTAATCAGCCCCAGCATTTT. This encodes CASSEFRGVANQPQHF.

This clonotype has ten or more counts. This sequence joins TRBV30 and TRBJ2-5; a possible D gene is TRBD1 (6 bases). Germline V lookup: CDR1 GTSNPN, CDR2 SVGIG (reference sequence). The V and J ends lost 2 bases and 4 bases respectively, with 11 bases between them. This CDR3 comprises 13 residues. In DNA, the CDR3 is TGTGCCTGGAGTAGTACAGGGATAGAGACCCAGTACTTC. Translating gives CAWSSTGIETQYF.

In this sample, this clonotype turned up many times. This chain links TRBV3-1 with TRBJ2-3, with 10 bases identical to TRBD1. The CDR3 is made up of 14 amino acids. With V trimmed by 4 bases and J by 7 bases, 5 bases remained unmatched. The V gene's germline CDR1 is LGHDT and CDR2 YNNKEL (reference sequence). The CDR3 is CASSPRDRGNTQYF. The DNA of the CDR3 is TGTGCCAGCAGCCCCCGGGACAGGGGAAATACGCAGTATTTT.

In its sample, this clonotype was seen many times. The CDR3 region is CAWSVGDRTEAFF. The CDR3 region has the DNA TGTGCCTGGAGTGTGGGGGATCGCACTGAAGCTTTCTTT. The V call is TRBV30, the J call TRBJ1-1, with a weak D call TRBD1 (5 bases). This CDR3 has 13 residues. Trimming cost V 0 bases and J 4 bases, with 9 bases left between them. CDR1 is GTSNPN and CDR2 is SVGIG in the germline V gene (reference sequence).

The rearrangement links TRBV29-1 to TRBJ1-2; possibly TRBD1 for D (6 bases). CDR3 length: 14 amino acids. Germline V lookup: CDR1 SQVTM, CDR2 ANQGSEA. Trimming removed 2 bases at V and 4 bases at J, with 14 bases between. CDR3 in DNA: TGCAGCGTTGAACGCCAGGGGATCCCCTATGGCTACACCTTC. Its translation: CSVERQGIPYGYTF.

This clonotype was observed many times. V is TRBV27 and J is TRBJ1-2; D may be TRBD1 (6 bases). V was trimmed by 5 bases and J by 4 bases, leaving 17 bases between them. This CDR3 contains 15 residues. The germline V gene has CDR1 MNHEY and CDR2 SMNVEV (reference sequence). CDR3 loop: CASSPYRASGYGYTF. The DNA for the CDR3 is TGTGCCAGCAGTCCGTACAGGGCCTCCGGCTATGGCTACACCTTC.

The CDR3 nucleotides are TGTGCCAGCACCCCCCCGGGGACCCAGTACTTC. Its protein is CASTPPGTQYF. The V and J genes are TRBV9 and TRBJ2-5; D is uncertain. In germline, CDR1 is SGDLS, CDR2 YYNGEE. Trimming removed 6 bases at V and 7 bases at J, with 10 bases between. This CDR3 contains 11 residues.

This chain links TRBV3-1 with TRBJ2-5, with a weak D call TRBD2 (5 bases). CDR1 is LGHDT and CDR2 is YNNKEL in the germline V gene (reference sequence). The CDR3 length is 15 residues. Trimming left V 4 bases short and J 4 bases short, with 16 bases between. The CDR3, as DNA: TGTGCCAGCAGCCTCGGAACGGGATCAGGAGAGACCCAGTACTTC. This encodes CASSLGTGSGETQYF.